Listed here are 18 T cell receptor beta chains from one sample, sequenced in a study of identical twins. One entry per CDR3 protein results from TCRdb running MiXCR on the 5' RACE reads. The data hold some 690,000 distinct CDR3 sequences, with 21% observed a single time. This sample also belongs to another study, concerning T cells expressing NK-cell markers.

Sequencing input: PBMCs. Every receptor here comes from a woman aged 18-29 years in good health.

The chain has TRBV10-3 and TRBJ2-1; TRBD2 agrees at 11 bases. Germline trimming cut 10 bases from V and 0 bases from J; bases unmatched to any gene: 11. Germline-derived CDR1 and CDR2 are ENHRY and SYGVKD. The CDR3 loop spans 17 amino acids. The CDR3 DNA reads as TGTGCCACGACCGGGACTAGCGGCTTAAGCTCCTACAATGAGCAGTTCTTC. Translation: CATTGTSGLSSYNEQFF.

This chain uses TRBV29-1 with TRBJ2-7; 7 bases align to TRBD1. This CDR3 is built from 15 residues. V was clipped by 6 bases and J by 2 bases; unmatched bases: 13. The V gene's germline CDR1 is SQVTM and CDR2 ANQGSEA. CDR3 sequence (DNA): TGCAGCGTCCGAGCAAGACGACAGGGTACCTACGAGCAGTACTTC. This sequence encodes CSVRARRQGTYEQYF.

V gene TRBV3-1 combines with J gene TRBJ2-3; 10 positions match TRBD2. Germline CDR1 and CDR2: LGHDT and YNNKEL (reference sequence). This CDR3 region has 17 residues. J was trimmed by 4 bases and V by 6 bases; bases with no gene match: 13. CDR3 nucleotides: TGTGCCAGCAGACGGACTAGCGGAGGAGTGAGGGCAGATACGCAGTATTTT. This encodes CASRRTSGGVRADTQYF.

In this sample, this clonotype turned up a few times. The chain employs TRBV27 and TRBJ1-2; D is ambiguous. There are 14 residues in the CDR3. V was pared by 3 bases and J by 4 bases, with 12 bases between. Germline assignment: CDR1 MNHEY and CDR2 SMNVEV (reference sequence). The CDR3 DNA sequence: TGTGCCAGCAGTTTGGGCATTCGAGGCTATGGCTACACCTTC. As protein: CASSLGIRGYGYTF.

The CDR3 DNA reads TGCAGCGTTCTAACTGACTCCACCGGGGAGCTGTTTTTT. Amino acids: CSVLTDSTGELFF. The rearrangement uses TRBV29-1 and TRBJ2-2; no firm D call. V was cut by 5 bases and J by 4 bases, with 11 bases left in between. The CDR3 length is 13 residues. Germline V gene lookup returns CDR1 SQVTM and CDR2 ANQGSEA.

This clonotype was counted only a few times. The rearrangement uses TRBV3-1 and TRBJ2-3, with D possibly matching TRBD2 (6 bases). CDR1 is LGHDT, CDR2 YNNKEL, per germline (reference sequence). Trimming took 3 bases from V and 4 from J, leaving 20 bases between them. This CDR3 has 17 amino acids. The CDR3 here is CASSHFPGQWGADTQYF. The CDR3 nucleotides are TGTGCCAGCAGCCATTTCCCTGGGCAATGGGGGGCAGATACGCAGTATTTT.

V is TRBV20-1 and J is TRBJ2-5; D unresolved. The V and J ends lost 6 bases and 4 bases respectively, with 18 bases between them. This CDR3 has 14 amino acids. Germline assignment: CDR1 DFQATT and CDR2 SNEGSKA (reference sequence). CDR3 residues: CSAFGRPERETQYF. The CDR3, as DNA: TGCAGTGCCTTCGGCCGCCCAGAAAGAGAGACCCAGTACTTC.

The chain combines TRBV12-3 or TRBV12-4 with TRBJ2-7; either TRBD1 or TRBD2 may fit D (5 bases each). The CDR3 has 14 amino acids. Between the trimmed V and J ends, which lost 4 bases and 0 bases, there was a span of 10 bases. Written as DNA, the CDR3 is TGTGCCAGCAGTTGGGACGGGTTCTCCTACGAGCAGTACTTC. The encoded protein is CASSWDGFSYEQYF.

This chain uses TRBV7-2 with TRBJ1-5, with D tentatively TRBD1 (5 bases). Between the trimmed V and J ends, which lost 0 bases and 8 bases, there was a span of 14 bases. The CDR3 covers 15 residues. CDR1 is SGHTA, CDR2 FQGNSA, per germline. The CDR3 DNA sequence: TGTGCCAGCAGCTTAGCCGGGACGGGTGAGAAGCCCCAGCATTTT. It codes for CASSLAGTGEKPQHF.

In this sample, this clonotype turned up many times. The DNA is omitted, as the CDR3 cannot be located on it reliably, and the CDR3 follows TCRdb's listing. The CDR3 loop reads CASSTSGLAGGTDTQYF. The gene calls are TRBV6-5 and TRBJ2-3; the table names TRBD2, a call not compared with the DNA. Germline CDR1 MNHEY, CDR2 SVGAGI. The CDR3 has 17 amino acids, counting both end residues.

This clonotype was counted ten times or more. CDR3 loop: CASSGGNTGELFF. The DNA of the CDR3 is TGTGCCAGCAGTGGCGGGAACACCGGGGAGCTGTTTTTT. The chain links TRBV6-4 to TRBJ2-2; D remains ambiguous. V lost 4 bases and J 1 base, leaving 4 bases between the germline ends. Germline values: CDR1 MRHNA, CDR2 SNTAGT. This CDR3 has 13 amino acids.

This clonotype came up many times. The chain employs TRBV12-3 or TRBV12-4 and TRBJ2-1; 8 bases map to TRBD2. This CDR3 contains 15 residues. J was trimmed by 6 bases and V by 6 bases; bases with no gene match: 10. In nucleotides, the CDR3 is TGTGCCAGCAGGGAGCGGGAGCTAGAATCCAATGAGCAGTTCTTC. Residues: CASRERELESNEQFF.

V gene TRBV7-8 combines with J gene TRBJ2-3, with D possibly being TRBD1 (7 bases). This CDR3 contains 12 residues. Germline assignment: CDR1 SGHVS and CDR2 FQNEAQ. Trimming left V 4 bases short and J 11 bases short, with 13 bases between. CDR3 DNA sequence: TGTGCCAGCAGCTCGTACCAGGGGGGGCAGTATTTT. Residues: CASSSYQGGQYF.

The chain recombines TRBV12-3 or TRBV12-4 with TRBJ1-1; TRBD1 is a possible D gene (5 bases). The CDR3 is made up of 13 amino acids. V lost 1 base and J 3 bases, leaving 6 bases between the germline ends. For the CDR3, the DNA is TGTGCCAGCAGTTTAGGACAGCACACTGAAGCTTTCTTT. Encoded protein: CASSLGQHTEAFF.

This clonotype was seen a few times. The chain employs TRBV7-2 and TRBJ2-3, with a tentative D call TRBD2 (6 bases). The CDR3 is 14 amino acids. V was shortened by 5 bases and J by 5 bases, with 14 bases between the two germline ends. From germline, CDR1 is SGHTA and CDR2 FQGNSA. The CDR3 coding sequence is TGTGCCAGCAGCCAGGGAGGAGGGCTAGATACGCAGTATTTT. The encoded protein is CASSQGGGLDTQYF.

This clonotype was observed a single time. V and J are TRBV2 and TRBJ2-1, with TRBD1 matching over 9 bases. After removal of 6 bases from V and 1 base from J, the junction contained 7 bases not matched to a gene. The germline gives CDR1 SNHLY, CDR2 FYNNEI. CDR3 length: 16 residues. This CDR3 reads CASRPTGGSSYNEQFF. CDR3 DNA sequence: TGTGCCAGCAGGCCAACAGGGGGCAGTTCCTACAATGAGCAGTTCTTC. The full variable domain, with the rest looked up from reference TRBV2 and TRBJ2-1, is EPEVTQTPSHQVTQMGQEVILRCVPISNHLYFYWYRQILGQKVEFLVSFYNNEISEKSEIFDDQFSVERPDGSNFTLKIRSTKLEDSAMYFCASRPTGGSSYNEQFFGPGTRLTVL.

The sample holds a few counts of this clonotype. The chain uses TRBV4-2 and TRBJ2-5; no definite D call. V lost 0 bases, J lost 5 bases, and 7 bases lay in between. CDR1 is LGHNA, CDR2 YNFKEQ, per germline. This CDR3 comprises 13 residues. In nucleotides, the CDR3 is TGTGCCAGCAGCCAAGATCTCTATGAGACCCAGTACTTC. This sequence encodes CASSQDLYETQYF.

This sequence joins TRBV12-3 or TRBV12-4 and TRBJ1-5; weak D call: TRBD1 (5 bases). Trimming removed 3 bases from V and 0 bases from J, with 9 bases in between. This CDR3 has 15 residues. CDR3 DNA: TGTGCCAGCAGTTTTGACAGAATTAGCAATCAGCCCCAGCATTTT. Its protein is CASSFDRISNQPQHF.